A single sample gave rise to the 19 T cell receptor beta chains below, sequenced in a study of vaccination effects on CD4 cells after COVID-19. Sequencing was preceded by expansion of antigen-specific CD4+ T cells with viral peptide pools in the ViraFEST assay. Researchers isolated CD4+ T cells once around 11 days of culture had elapsed. No vaccinee had earlier SARS-CoV-2 infection, and nucleocapsid antibodies were negative. The table came from immunoSEQ multiplex PCR; TCRdb's copy has only in-frame clones and leaves some out. The sample lists tens of thousands of clones, approximately 70% occurring once. These TCRs' antigens remain unknown. The specimen was CD4+ T cells from PBMCs cultured with HCoV-OC43 spike peptides, collected before COVID-19 vaccination. Subset described: HCoV-OC43 spike overlapping peptide pool stimulation. These receptors all stem from a human donor who received a COVID-19 vaccine.

The V and J genes are TRBV7-6 and TRBJ2-2, with TRBD2 as a possible D gene (7 bases). Per germline, CDR1 SGHVS and CDR2 FNYEAQ. V lost 1 base to trimming and J lost 3 bases, with 12 bases between them. This CDR3 contains 16 residues. The CDR3 DNA sequence: TGTGCCAGCAGCTTAGAGGGGGGGCTGGACACCGGGGAGCTGTTTTTT. Encoded protein: CASSLEGGLDTGELFF.

This clone has only a few counts. The J gene is TRBJ1-6, the V gene TRBV5-5, with 7 bases matching TRBD1. Looked up from germline, CDR1 is SGHKS and CDR2 is YYEKEE (reference sequence). V lost 1 base, J lost 11 bases, and 6 bases stayed unmatched. CDR3 length: 14 residues. CDR3 nucleotide sequence: TGTGCCAGCAGCTTGCAAACAGGGGATCCACCCCTCCACTTT. This translates into CASSLQTGDPPLHF. Full variable domain (outside the CDR3, taken from reference TRBV5-5 and TRBJ1-6): DAGVTQSPTHLIKTRGQQVTLRCSPISGHKSVSWYQQVLGQGPQFIFQYYEKEERGRGNFPDRFSARQFPNYSSELNVNALLLGDSALYLCASSLQTGDPPLHFGNGTRLTVT.

The chain couples TRBV18 to TRBJ1-3; TRBD1 matches at 8 bases. CDR1 is KGHSH, CDR2 LQKENI, per germline. With 1 base clipped from V and 3 bases from J, the junction kept 2 bases outside the gene matches. This CDR3 region has 15 residues. The CDR3: CASSPLDRGGNTIYF. The CDR3 region has the DNA TGTGCCAGCTCACCACTCGACAGGGGTGGAAACACCATATATTTT. The full variable domain, completed using reference TRBV18 and TRBJ1-3, is NAGVMQNPRHLVRRRGQEARLRCSPMKGHSHVYWYRQLPEEGLKFMVYLQKENIIDESGMPKERFSAEFPKEGPSILRIQQVVRGDSAAYFCASSPLDRGGNTIYFGEGSWLTVV.

This sequence joins TRBV7-8 and TRBJ1-4, with D perhaps matching TRBD1 (6 bases). This CDR3 spans 15 amino acids. Germline CDR1 is SGHVS and CDR2 is FQNEAQ. The germline V and J ends were trimmed by 2 bases and 10 bases, with 17 bases remaining between them. DNA for the CDR3: TGTGCCAGCAGCTTAATCGGGGCCGAAGGGGGAAAACTGTTTTTT. The encoded protein is CASSLIGAEGGKLFF.

The chain is built from TRBV2 and TRBJ1-4, with no clear D. Trimming shortened V by 5 bases and J by 12 bases, and 13 bases separated the two germline ends. CDR3 length: 12 amino acids. CDR1 and CDR2 (germline): SNHLY, FYNNEI. DNA for the CDR3: TGTGCCAGCAGTAACGGCTTCGTAGAACTGTTTTTT. Translating it yields CASSNGFVELFF. The entire variable domain, with the rest obtained from reference TRBV2 and TRBJ1-4, is as follows: EPEVTQTPSHQVTQMGQEVILRCVPISNHLYFYWYRQILGQKVEFLVSFYNNEISEKSEIFDDQFSVERPDGSNFTLKIRSTKLEDSAMYFCASSNGFVELFFGSGTQLSVL.

The rearrangement links TRBV7-9 to TRBJ1-1; D gene ambiguous. Trimming stripped 4 bases from V and 1 base from J, with 4 bases between. Germline V gene sequence: CDR1 SEHNR, CDR2 FQNEAQ (reference sequence). The CDR3 has 12 residues. CDR3: CASSYPNTEAFF. DNA for the CDR3: TGTGCCAGCAGCTATCCGAACACTGAAGCTTTCTTT.

The chain combines TRBV29-1 with TRBJ2-2, with TRBD1 matching 9 bases. The J segment lost 7 bases and the V segment lost 5 bases, leaving 8 bases of the junction unmatched. This CDR3 has 14 residues. Germline V gives CDR1 SQVTM, CDR2 ANQGSEA. The CDR3 region has the DNA TGCAGCGTTAGTGACAGGGGGGTGGACGGGGAGCTGTTTTTT. Translated: CSVSDRGVDGELFF.

This clone was seen only a few times. The rearrangement joins TRBV11-2 to TRBJ2-1; tentative D call: TRBD1 (5 bases). This CDR3 region has 14 residues. Trimming shortened V by 5 bases and J by 4 bases, and 12 bases separated the two germline ends. The germline CDR1 and CDR2 sequences are SGHAT and FQNNGV. This CDR3 is CASSPMTAYNEQFF. CDR3 nucleotide sequence: TGTGCCAGCAGCCCCATGACAGCTTACAATGAGCAGTTCTTC. The full variable domain, in which reference TRBV11-2 and TRBJ2-1 provide the parts outside the CDR3, is EAGVAQSPRYKIIEKRQSVAFWCNPISGHATLYWYQQILGQGPKLLIQFQNNGVVDDSQLPKDRFSAERLKGVDSTLKIQPAKLEDSAVYLCASSPMTAYNEQFFGPGTRLTVL.

This chain connects TRBV4-1 to TRBJ2-1, with a weak D call TRBD2 (6 bases). The length of the CDR3 is 15 residues. Germline V gene lookup returns CDR1 MGHRA and CDR2 YSYEKL. V lost 3 bases, J lost 6 bases, and 15 bases lay in between. The CDR3 DNA reads TGCGCCAGCAGCCAGGAGGTGACTAGTATCAATGAGCAGTTCTTC. Translating it yields CASSQEVTSINEQFF.

The chain links TRBV5-4 to TRBJ1-5, with D possibly being TRBD1 (6 bases). The V and J ends lost 0 bases and 1 base respectively, with 11 bases between them. The CDR3 is 16 residues long. The germline V gene has CDR1 SGHNT and CDR2 YYREEE (reference sequence). As DNA, the CDR3 is TGTGCCAGCAGCTTGGGACCAGGGGTCAGCAATCAGCCCCAGCATTTT. Residues: CASSLGPGVSNQPQHF.

The chain combines TRBV18 with TRBJ2-5, with D uncertain. The CDR3 spans 11 residues. Germline V gene sequence: CDR1 KGHSH, CDR2 LQKENI. V gave up 1 base and J gave up 5 bases, with 2 bases separating them. CDR3 sequence (DNA): TGTGCCAGCTCACCACGGGAGACCCAGTACTTC. This translates into CASSPRETQYF.

This rearrangement joins TRBV18 to TRBJ2-4; 7 nucleotides agree with TRBD1. The CDR3 is made up of 16 amino acids. Germline V lookup: CDR1 KGHSH, CDR2 LQKENI. J gave up 1 base and V 4 bases, and 7 bases lay outside the gene matches. DNA for the CDR3: TGTGCCAGCTCACTACAGGGGAATGGTGCCAAAAACATTCAGTACTTC. Amino acid sequence: CASSLQGNGAKNIQYF.

This chain joins TRBV5-6 and TRBJ2-1; tentative D call: TRBD2 (7 bases). The V end was cut by 1 base, the J end by 4 bases, with 15 bases between. The CDR3 has 16 amino acids. The germline V gene encodes CDR1 SGHDT and CDR2 YYEEEE. The CDR3 spells CASSLSRGALYNEQFF. The CDR3 DNA reads as TGTGCCAGCAGCTTGAGTCGGGGGGCGCTTTACAATGAGCAGTTCTTC.

V and J are TRBV5-6 and TRBJ1-5; D is undetermined. Germline V gene data show CDR1 as SGHDT and CDR2 as YYEEEE. Trimming shortened V by 0 bases and J by 4 bases, and 8 bases separated the two germline ends. The CDR3 contains 14 residues. CDR3 protein: CASSLGGGNQPQHF. CDR3 DNA: TGTGCCAGCAGCTTGGGGGGAGGGAATCAGCCCCAGCATTTT. Variable domain in full (rest from reference TRBV5-6 and TRBJ1-5): DAGVTQSPTHLIKTRGQQVTLRCSPKSGHDTVSWYQQALGQGPQFIFQYYEEEERQRGNFPDRFSGHQFPNYSSELNVNALLLGDSALYLCASSLGGGNQPQHFGDGTRLSIL.

This rearrangement joins TRBV20-1 to TRBJ2-1, with D possibly called TRBD1 or TRBD2 (6 bases each). CDR3 length: 11 residues. V was trimmed by 5 bases and J by 15 bases, leaving 17 bases between them. Germline V CDR1 and CDR2: DFQATT, SNEGSKA (reference sequence). The CDR3 sequence is CSAGKGGGMFF. The CDR3 DNA follows: TGCAGTGCTGGGAAGGGGGGCGGGATGTTCTTC.

The chain carries TRBV6-2 or TRBV6-3 and TRBJ2-4; D is ambiguous. Trimming stripped 2 bases from V and 7 bases from J, with 12 bases between. The CDR3 has 14 amino acids. Germline loops: CDR1 MNHEY, CDR2 SVGEGT. DNA of the CDR3: TGTGCCAGCAGTTACAGGGTCAGAAAGAACATTCAGTACTTC. Protein: CASSYRVRKNIQYF.

The rearrangement uses TRBV7-2 and TRBJ1-2; D is unresolved. V lost 2 bases and J lost 0, with 10 bases in between. Germline V gives CDR1 SGHTA, CDR2 FQGNSA. The CDR3 loop spans 15 amino acids. In nucleotides, the CDR3 is TGTGCCAGCAGCTTACAGCACGGTCCTAACTATGGCTACACCTTC. It is translated as CASSLQHGPNYGYTF.

The genes are TRBV5-1 and TRBJ2-1; D call uncertain. V was clipped by 4 bases and J by 0 bases, with 14 bases between them. The CDR3 consists of 16 residues. CDR1 SGHRS and CDR2 YFSETQ come from the germline V gene. The DNA of the CDR3 is TGCGCCAGCAGCATCACGACTGGCAGCTCCTACAATGAGCAGTTCTTC. Translating it yields CASSITTGSSYNEQFF.

This rearrangement joins TRBV25-1 to TRBJ1-3; a possible D gene is TRBD1 (5 bases). The CDR3 has 15 residues. Trimming left V 3 bases short and J 1 base short, with 10 bases between. Germline assignment: CDR1 MGHDK and CDR2 SYGVNS. The CDR3 sequence is CASSDPRGSGNTIYF. The CDR3 nucleotides are TGTGCCAGCAGTGATCCTAGGGGATCTGGAAACACCATATATTTT.